Below are 19 T cell receptor beta chains sequenced from a single sample in a study of T-cell memory formation after mild COVID-19. TCRdb analysed the 5' RACE reads with MiXCR anew, one entry per CDR3 protein. Of about 470,000 distinct CDR3 sequences detected, 15% to 20% appear once; the ten largest clones hold around an eighth. Sequencing input: PBMCs or a T cell subset sorted from them (not recorded which). These receptors were obtained from an adult woman who had mild COVID-19 (a few samples of this study predate the infection). Cell type and time point are not known.

This chain connects TRBV12-3 or TRBV12-4 to TRBJ2-7; D is ambiguous. V was cut by 5 bases and J by 3 bases, with 14 bases left in between. The CDR3 covers 14 residues. This CDR3 is CASSPPDGYYEQYF. The DNA of the CDR3 is TGTGCCAGCAGTCCCCCGGATGGTTACTACGAGCAGTACTTC.

This chain links TRBV19 with TRBJ2-3, with D uncertain. This CDR3 is 13 amino acids long. CDR1 is LNHDA and CDR2 is SQIVND in the germline V gene (reference sequence). The V end was cut by 4 bases, the J end by 5 bases, with 10 bases between. The CDR3 loop reads CASSRSRVDTQYF. Written as DNA, the CDR3 is TGTGCCAGTAGTAGATCCCGTGTAGATACGCAGTATTTT.

This clonotype was seen at least ten times. The rearrangement uses TRBV2 and TRBJ2-3, with D perhaps TRBD2 (6 bases). The CDR3 runs 17 residues. Trimming removed 7 bases from V and 4 bases from J, with 24 bases in between. Germline CDR1 reads SNHLY; CDR2 reads FYNNEI. CDR3 in DNA: TGTGCCAGCACCGAAGGGTATGGCTCGGGGGAGCCAGATACGCAGTATTTT. Protein product: CASTEGYGSGEPDTQYF.

The gene calls are TRBV6-5 and TRBJ1-5; 9 nucleotides align to TRBD1. Germline loops: CDR1 MNHEY, CDR2 SVGAGI. Trimming removed 7 bases from V and 1 base from J; junction bases left unmatched: 5. The CDR3 totals 15 residues. The CDR3 DNA sequence: TGTGCCAGCAAGGGAGACAGGGGGAGCAATCAGCCCCAGCATTTT. It is translated as CASKGDRGSNQPQHF.

The gene calls are TRBV5-1 and TRBJ1-2, with a tentative D call TRBD1 (6 bases). The CDR3 spans 13 residues. CDR1 is SGHRS, CDR2 YFSETQ, per germline. V was cut by 0 bases and J by 14 bases, with 17 bases left in between. The CDR3 DNA reads as TGCGCCAGCAGCTTGGCCGAAGGCAGGGGTTGGACCTTC. This encodes CASSLAEGRGWTF.

This clonotype was observed a few times. This chain joins TRBV9 and TRBJ2-2; 9 bases are shared with TRBD1. After removal of 3 bases from V and 5 bases from J, the junction contained 20 bases not matched to a gene. Germline V gene data show CDR1 as SGDLS and CDR2 as YYNGEE. The CDR3 runs 20 residues. CDR3 sequence reads: CASSDPPGQGAGWHTGELFF. CDR3 sequence (DNA): TGTGCCAGCAGCGACCCTCCGGGACAGGGTGCGGGGTGGCATACCGGGGAGCTGTTTTTT.

Only one count was recorded for this clonotype. The chain combines TRBV6-2 or TRBV6-3 with TRBJ1-5; perhaps TRBD1 as D (6 bases). Trimming removed 5 bases at V and 3 bases at J, with 17 bases between. This CDR3 has 16 residues. In germline, CDR1 is MNHEY, CDR2 SVGEGT. CDR3 DNA sequence: TGTGCCAGCAGTCCTACCCCCGGGGGCCACAATCAGCCCCAGCATTTT. Amino acids: CASSPTPGGHNQPQHF.

The chain uses TRBV4-1 and TRBJ2-7, with D perhaps TRBD1 or TRBD2 (6 bases each). The CDR3 contains 14 residues. Germline CDR1 MGHRA, CDR2 YSYEKL. Trimming took off 0 bases at V and 7 bases at J, with 13 bases between the two ends. The CDR3 DNA reads as TGCGCCAGCAGCCAAGATCGGCAGGGGAGGGAGCAGTACTTC. It is translated as CASSQDRQGREQYF.

This chain uses TRBV7-9 with TRBJ1-6; the match to TRBD1 covers 10 bases. Germline V lookup: CDR1 SEHNR, CDR2 FQNEAQ (reference sequence). This CDR3 region has 17 residues. Losses at the gene ends were 5 bases for V and 10 bases for J; bases not matched to a gene: 14. DNA for the CDR3: TGTGCCAGCAGCCCTCCGGGACAGGGGCCTTTAGGATCACCCCTCCACTTT. Its protein is CASSPPGQGPLGSPLHF.

The V gene is TRBV4-2, the J gene TRBJ2-1; 10 nucleotides line up with TRBD2. V dropped 2 bases and J dropped 4; count of bases not matched to a gene: 2. There are 15 residues in the CDR3. In germline, CDR1 is LGHNA, CDR2 YNFKEQ. CDR3 coding DNA: TGTGCCAGCAGCCAAAGGACTAGCGGATACAATGAGCAGTTCTTC. Translating it yields CASSQRTSGYNEQFF.

This clonotype has only a few counts. J is TRBJ1-1 and V is TRBV12-3 or TRBV12-4; D is possibly TRBD1 (6 bases). The V gene lost 3 bases and the J gene lost 11 bases, with 19 bases spanning the gap. CDR3 length: 14 residues. The CDR3 protein is CASSLTGVDRRAFF. CDR3 in DNA: TGTGCCAGCAGTTTGACAGGTGTGGATAGGCGGGCTTTCTTT.

This clonotype was seen a handful of times. The J gene is TRBJ2-1, the V gene TRBV4-2, with D tentatively TRBD2 (6 bases). Germline-derived CDR1 and CDR2 are LGHNA and YNFKEQ. Trimming left V 5 bases short and J 8 bases short, with 22 bases between. The CDR3 is 16 amino acids. CDR3 region: CASSLLRDSGWDEQFF. The CDR3 DNA follows: TGTGCCAGCAGCTTACTCCGGGACTCAGGATGGGATGAGCAGTTCTTC.

V usage is TRBV29-1 and J usage is TRBJ2-7, with TRBD2 matching over 9 bases. V was clipped by 4 bases and J by 6 bases; unmatched bases: 7. CDR1 and CDR2 from the germline V gene are SQVTM and ANQGSEA. The CDR3 sequence is 13 residues long. The CDR3 protein is CSVVRSSGGEQYF. The CDR3 DNA sequence: TGCAGCGTTGTTCGTAGTAGCGGGGGCGAGCAGTACTTC.

This clonotype was picked up a small number of times. The rearrangement uses TRBV24-1 and TRBJ2-3; D ambiguous. Per the germline V gene, CDR1 is KGHDR and CDR2 is SFDVKD. Trimming removed 6 bases at V and 4 bases at J, with 7 bases between. The CDR3 has 12 residues. The CDR3 DNA reads as TGTGCCACCAGTTCCATTGCAGATACGCAGTATTTT. This gives the protein CATSSIADTQYF.

The chain joins TRBV5-1 to TRBJ2-7; D might be TRBD1 or TRBD2, each matching 6 bases. V was pared by 4 bases and J by 3 bases, with 14 bases between. Germline assignment: CDR1 SGHRS and CDR2 YFSETQ. The CDR3 spans 14 residues. CDR3 residues: CASSTEGGGYEQYF. In DNA, the CDR3 is TGCGCCAGCAGCACCGAAGGGGGAGGCTACGAGCAGTACTTC.

This clonotype came up a few times. The J gene is TRBJ2-3, the V gene TRBV20-1, with TRBD1 matching over 8 bases. The CDR3 extends over 12 amino acids. The germline V gene has CDR1 DFQATT and CDR2 SNEGSKA (reference sequence). V lost 7 bases to trimming and J lost 7 bases; unmatched junction nucleotides: 7. The CDR3 DNA reads TGCAGTGTTGTAGACAGGGGATATACGCAGTATTTT. Translating gives CSVVDRGYTQYF.

This chain links TRBV2 with TRBJ2-3; possibly TRBD1 or TRBD2 for D (6 bases each). This CDR3 region has 15 residues. Trimming removed 2 bases from V and 4 bases from J, with 13 bases in between. The germline CDR1 and CDR2 sequences are SNHLY and FYNNEI. DNA for the CDR3: TGTGCCAGCAGTGAACGGTTAGGGGGGTCAGATACGCAGTATTTT. Translating gives CASSERLGGSDTQYF.

The chain recombines TRBV12-3 or TRBV12-4 with TRBJ1-2, with TRBD1 as a possible D gene (6 bases). The CDR3 extends over 16 amino acids. V lost 5 bases and J lost 6, with 22 bases in between. The CDR3: CASSPRSGAARDGYTF. In DNA, the CDR3 is TGTGCCAGCAGTCCCCGATCGGGGGCGGCCAGGGATGGCTACACCTTC.

The chain carries TRBV27 and TRBJ2-1; D uncertain. Trimming removed 8 bases from V and 6 bases from J, with 11 bases in between. The CDR3 is 12 residues long. Germline V CDR1 and CDR2: MNHEY, SMNVEV (reference sequence). CDR3 in amino acids: CASGFAANEQFF. The CDR3 bases are TGTGCCAGCGGCTTCGCTGCCAATGAGCAGTTCTTC.